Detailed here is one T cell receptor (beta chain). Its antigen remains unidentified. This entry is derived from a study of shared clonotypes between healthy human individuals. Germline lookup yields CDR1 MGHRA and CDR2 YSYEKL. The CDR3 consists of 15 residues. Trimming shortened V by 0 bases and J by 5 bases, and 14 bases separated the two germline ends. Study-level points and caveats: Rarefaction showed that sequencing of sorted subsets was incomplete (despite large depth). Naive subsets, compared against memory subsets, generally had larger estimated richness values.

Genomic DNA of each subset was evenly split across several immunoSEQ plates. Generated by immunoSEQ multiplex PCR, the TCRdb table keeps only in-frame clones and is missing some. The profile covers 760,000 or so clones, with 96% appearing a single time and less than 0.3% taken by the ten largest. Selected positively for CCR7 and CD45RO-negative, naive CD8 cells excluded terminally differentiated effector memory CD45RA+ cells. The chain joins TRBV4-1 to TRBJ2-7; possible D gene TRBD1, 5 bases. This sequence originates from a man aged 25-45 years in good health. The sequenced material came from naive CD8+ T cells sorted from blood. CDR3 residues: CASSQDQNRGHEQYF. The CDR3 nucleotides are TGCGCCAGCAGCCAAGATCAGAATAGGGGCCACGAGCAGTACTTC.